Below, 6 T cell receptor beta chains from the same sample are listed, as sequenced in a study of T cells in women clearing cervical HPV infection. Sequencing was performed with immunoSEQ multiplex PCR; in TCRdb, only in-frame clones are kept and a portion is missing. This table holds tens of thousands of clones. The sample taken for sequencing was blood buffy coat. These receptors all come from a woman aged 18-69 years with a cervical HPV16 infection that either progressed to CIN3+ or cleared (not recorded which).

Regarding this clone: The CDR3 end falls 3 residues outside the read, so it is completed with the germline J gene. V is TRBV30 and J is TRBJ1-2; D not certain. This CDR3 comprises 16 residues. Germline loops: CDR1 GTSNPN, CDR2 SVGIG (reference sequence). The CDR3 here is CAWRARLAGANYDYTF. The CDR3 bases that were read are TGTGCCTGGAGGGCCCGACTAGCGGGAGCTAACTACGAC.

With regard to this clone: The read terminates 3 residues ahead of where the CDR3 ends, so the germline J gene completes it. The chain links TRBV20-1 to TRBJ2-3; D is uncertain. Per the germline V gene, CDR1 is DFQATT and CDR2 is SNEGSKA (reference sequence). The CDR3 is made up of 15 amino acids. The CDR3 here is CSARDLGNSNQPQYF. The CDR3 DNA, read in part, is TGCAGTGCTAGAGATTTAGGAAATAGCAATCAGCCG.

CDR3 DNA, as far as it was read: TGCAGCGTCGACGGGACAGGGGGCCGGGGC. Its protein product is CSVDGTGGRG. The whole CDR3 region reads CSVDGTGGRGYTF. This rearrangement joins TRBV29-1 to TRBJ1-2; 12 bases line up with TRBD1. The read ends 3 residues before the CDR3 terminus; that terminus is restored from the germline J gene. From germline, CDR1 is SQVTM and CDR2 ANQGSEA. This CDR3 has 13 amino acids.

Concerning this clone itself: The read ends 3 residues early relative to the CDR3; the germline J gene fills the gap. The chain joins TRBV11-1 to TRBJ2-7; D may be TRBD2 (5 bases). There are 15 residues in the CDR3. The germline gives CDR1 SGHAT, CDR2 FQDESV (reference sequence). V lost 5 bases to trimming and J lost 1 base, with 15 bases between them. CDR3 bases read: TGTGCCAGCAGCAGAACGGACTCGACATCCTACGAG. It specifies CASSRTDSTSYE. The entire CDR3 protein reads CASSRTDSTSYEQYF.

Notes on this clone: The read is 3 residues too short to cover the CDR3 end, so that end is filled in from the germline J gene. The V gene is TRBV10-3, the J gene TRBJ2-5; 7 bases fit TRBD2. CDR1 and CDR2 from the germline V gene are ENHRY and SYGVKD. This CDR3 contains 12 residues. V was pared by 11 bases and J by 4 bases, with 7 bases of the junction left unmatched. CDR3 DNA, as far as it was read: TGTGCCCTCGGGGAGGGTGGAGAGACC. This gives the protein CALGEGGET. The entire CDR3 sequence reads CALGEGGETQYF.

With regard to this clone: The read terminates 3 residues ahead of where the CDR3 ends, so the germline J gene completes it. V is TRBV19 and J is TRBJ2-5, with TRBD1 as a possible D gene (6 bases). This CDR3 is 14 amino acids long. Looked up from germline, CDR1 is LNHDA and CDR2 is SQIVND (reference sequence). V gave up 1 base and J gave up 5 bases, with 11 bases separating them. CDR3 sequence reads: CASSIGQGPETQYF. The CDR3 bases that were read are TGTGCCAGTAGTATAGGGCAGGGGCCGGAGACC.